The 8 T cell receptor beta chains listed next were all sequenced from one sample in a study of T cells after posttransplantation cyclophosphamide. Busulfan-fludarabine conditioning, marrow transplant, and cyclophosphamide on days +3 and +4 were administered. Produced via immunoSEQ multiplex PCR; TCRdb's table is partial and in-frame only. This repertoire holds approximately 13,000 clones, and none appear only once. The sequenced sample was PBMCs, obtained more than 950 days after allogeneic stem cell transplant with posttransplant cyclophosphamide. Source of these receptors: a female patient aged 35 to 55 who received an allogeneic stem cell transplant from a related donor, was CMV-positive, and had no GVHD. The graft donor may be the source of some T cells.

This clone has a count of ten or more. The rearrangement links TRBV2 to TRBJ2-7, with TRBD2 identical over 8 bases. Germline values: CDR1 SNHLY, CDR2 FYNNEI. CDR3 length equals 15 residues. V trimming: 1 base; J trimming: 7 bases; junction bases outside the gene matches: 9. DNA for the CDR3: TGTGCCAGCAGTGAAGAAGCGGGGGCACCTCAAGAGCAGTACTTC. Translation: CASSEEAGAPQEQYF. The whole variable domain, filled in from reference TRBV2 and TRBJ2-7, reads EPEVTQTPSHQVTQMGQEVILRCVPISNHLYFYWYRQILGQKVEFLVSFYNNEISEKSEIFDDQFSVERPDGSNFTLKIRSTKLEDSAMYFCASSEEAGAPQEQYFGPGTRLTVT.

Ten or more counts support this clone. V and J are TRBV4-1 and TRBJ2-7; D unclear. The CDR3 length is 14 residues. The V gene's germline CDR1 is MGHRA and CDR2 YSYEKL. The V end lost 4 bases, the J end lost 3 bases, and 13 bases lay between the germline ends. CDR3 in DNA: TGCGCCAGCAGCCCCATGCTCCTAGGCTACGAGCAGTACTTC. It translates to CASSPMLLGYEQYF.

This clone was seen only a few times. The rearrangement uses TRBV6-4 and TRBJ1-6; D perhaps matches TRBD1 (5 bases). The V gene's germline CDR1 is MRHNA and CDR2 SNTAGT. Trimming took off 2 bases at V and 9 bases at J, with 5 bases between the two ends. The CDR3 runs to 12 residues. This CDR3 reads CASSDGASPLHF. The CDR3 DNA sequence: TGTGCCAGCAGTGACGGGGCTTCACCCCTCCACTTT.

This clone was found many times. The chain is built from TRBV9 and TRBJ2-7; 7 bases are a match to TRBD1. V gave up 0 bases and J gave up 4 bases; unmatched junction bases: 10. CDR1 and CDR2 (germline): SGDLS, YYNGEE. This CDR3 contains 16 residues. CDR3 DNA: TGTGCCAGCAGCGTAGGGGGAAAAGGGGGCGTGTACGAGCAGTACTTC. Translated: CASSVGGKGGVYEQYF.

The gene calls are TRBV4-3 and TRBJ2-1; TRBD1 agrees at 8 bases. This CDR3 contains 14 residues. CDR1 and CDR2 from the germline V gene are LGHNA and YSLEER. Trimming at V came to 1 base and at J to 7 bases, leaving 3 bases not matched to a gene. The CDR3 nucleotides are TGCGCCAGCAGCCAAGGGACAGGGTCGAATGAGCAGTTCTTC. This encodes CASSQGTGSNEQFF.

This clone came up many times. The chain is built from TRBV18 and TRBJ1-6; D gene unclear. V was cut by 2 bases and J by 11 bases, with 22 bases left in between. Germline V lookup: CDR1 KGHSH, CDR2 LQKENI. The CDR3 length is 17 residues. The CDR3 protein is CASSPLGSRLELTPLHF. CDR3 DNA: TGTGCCAGCTCACCATTGGGCAGCCGCTTAGAGTTGACACCCCTCCACTTT.

In its sample, this clone was seen a few times. This sequence joins TRBV5-1 and TRBJ1-3, with D tentatively TRBD1 (6 bases). The CDR3 is 14 residues long. V dropped 4 bases and J dropped 2 bases, with 10 bases sitting between them. CDR1 is SGHRS, CDR2 YFSETQ, per germline. This CDR3 reads CASSPTGTGNTIYF. For the CDR3, the DNA is TGCGCCAGCAGCCCTACAGGGACTGGAAACACCATATATTTT.

This clone was observed a few times. J is TRBJ1-2 and V is TRBV15; D call uncertain. CDR1 is LNHNV, CDR2 YYDKDF, per germline (reference sequence). The CDR3 has 13 residues. V was pared by 1 base and J by 7 bases, with 10 bases between. CDR3 region: CATSRAPGSGYTF. The CDR3 nucleotides read TGTGCCACCAGCAGAGCCCCGGGGAGTGGCTACACCTTC.